This TCR beta chain comes out of a study of blood T cell repertoires in COVID-19. Across the whole study: T cells, B-cell-depleted T cells, or PBMCs supplied cDNA or gDNA.

Germline V gene data show CDR1 as LGHDT and CDR2 as YNNKEL (reference sequence). This CDR3 is built from 12 residues. V lost 3 bases and J 6 bases, leaving 8 bases between the germline ends. The age range of participants was about 18 to 95 years, with residence in about two dozen US areas. Resolution of symptoms, clearance, or two negative PCRs was present in recovered Cohort 3 donors. Assay used: immunoSEQ multiplex PCR; TCRdb lists only in-frame clones, some missing. In the table there are under 200,000 clones, more than 70% of which are singletons. What was sequenced was PBMCs or T cells enriched from blood (not recorded which). This chain connects TRBV3-1 (or the pseudogene TRBV3-2) to TRBJ1-1; no reliable D call. The origin of this receptor is a man between 60 and 70 years old who had recovered from COVID-19. For the CDR3, the DNA is TGTGCCAGCAGCCAGTACGAGGCTGAAGCTTTCTTT. Protein sequence: CASSQYEAEAFF.